This T cell receptor beta chain was identified during a study of T-cell reconstitution after alpha-beta-depleted transplantation in children. It was with unique molecular identifiers that the TCRbeta library was prepared. TCRdb fed the PCR reads into MiXCR, producing one record per CDR3 protein. The data show 600,000 or so distinct CDR3 sequences, about 23% seen once. Germline CDR1 and CDR2: SGHRS and YFSETQ. The CDR3 totals 17 residues. Trimming took off 3 bases at V and 1 base at J, with 18 bases between the two ends. This clonotype was recorded at least ten times. The V call is TRBV5-1, the J call TRBJ2-3; D is uncertain. The sample consisted of PBMCs, mostly from graft donor cells, taken 360 days after TCRalphabeta/CD19-depleted stem cell transplant. This TCR was sampled from a boy under three years old who had a stem cell transplant for acute myeloid leukemia, so the T cells may come from the graft donor. The CDR3 coding sequence is TGCGCCAGCAGCTCCCTCGAATGGTCAGGTCGCACAGATACGCAGTATTTT. It yields the protein CASSSLEWSGRTDTQYF.